Listed here are 7 T cell receptor beta chains from one sample, sequenced in a study of Ad26.COV2.S vaccination and SARS-CoV-2 variants. Regarding treatment: some 20 received Ad26.COV2.S at low or high dose, single or two shots; about 5 received placebo; per-sample allocation not given. The study sampled participants on day 63 after the first vaccine or placebo injection. Sequencing used immunoSEQ multiplex PCR; TCRdb keeps in-frame clones, though not all of them. The data hold a few hundred thousand clones, with 80% to 90% observed a single time. The material was peripheral blood, obtained in a trial of Ad26.COV2.S vaccine versus placebo. The receptors here all came from a person aged 18 to 65 who received the Ad26.COV2.S COVID-19 vaccine or a placebo.

The V and J genes are TRBV6-5 and TRBJ2-2; possible D gene TRBD1, 6 bases. Germline V gene data show CDR1 as MNHEY and CDR2 as SVGAGI. V lost 5 bases, J lost 5 bases, and 15 bases lay in between. The CDR3 runs to 15 residues. The CDR3 reads CASSIDRPTTGELFF. The CDR3, as DNA: TGTGCCAGCAGTATCGACAGGCCAACTACCGGGGAGCTGTTTTTT.

V usage is TRBV2 and J usage is TRBJ2-7; 10 bases are a match to TRBD1. V lost 4 bases, J lost 6 bases, and 9 bases stayed unmatched. The CDR3 totals 15 residues. CDR1 and CDR2 (germline): SNHLY, FYNNEI. Here the CDR3 DNA reads TGTGCCAGCAGTGGCTCCGGGACAGGGGTCGGCGAGCAGTACTTC. The encoded protein is CASSGSGTGVGEQYF.

This clone was found once. The rearrangement uses TRBV7-3 and TRBJ2-3, with TRBD2 as a possible D gene (6 bases). The CDR3 loop spans 15 amino acids. Germline V gives CDR1 SGHTA, CDR2 FQGTGA. Trimming took 6 bases from V and 2 from J, leaving 15 bases between them. In DNA form, the CDR3 reads TGTGCCAGCAGTCATAGCGGCACTACCACAGATACGCAGTATTTT. Amino acids: CASSHSGTTTDTQYF.

The chain carries TRBV4-2 and TRBJ2-2, with 8 bases fitting TRBD1. The V segment lost 4 bases and the J segment 4 bases; nucleotides outside the gene matches: 5. CDR1 and CDR2 from the germline V gene are LGHNA and YNFKEQ. The CDR3 runs to 15 residues. CDR3 sequence (DNA): TGTGCCAGCAGCCTCGGACAGGGTTTCACCGGGGAGCTGTTTTTT. Its translation: CASSLGQGFTGELFF.

The genes are TRBV12-3 or TRBV12-4 and TRBJ1-3, with D uncertain. The CDR3 spans 12 residues. Trimming pared 5 bases from V and 5 bases from J, leaving 7 bases between. The CDR3 DNA reads as TGTGCCAGCAGTCTTACCAGAAACACCATATATTTT. This gives the protein CASSLTRNTIYF.

V and J are TRBV5-1 and TRBJ2-7; TRBD1 matches at 8 bases. CDR1 SGHRS and CDR2 YFSETQ come from the germline V gene. The junction had 3 bases not matched to a gene; V was cut back by 7 bases and J by 0 bases. This CDR3 spans 13 amino acids. This chain's CDR3 is CASWDRSSYEQYF. CDR3 nucleotides: TGCGCCAGCTGGGACAGGAGCTCCTACGAGCAGTACTTC.

This clone has only one observation. The chain couples TRBV3-1 (or the pseudogene TRBV3-2) to TRBJ2-1, with TRBD2 identical over 9 bases. Germline V gene lookup returns CDR1 LGHDT and CDR2 YNNKEL (reference sequence). The CDR3 contains 16 residues. Trimming took 1 base from V and 9 from J; bases not matched to a gene: 10. CDR3 region: CASSQVLGLAGGEQFF. CDR3 nucleotides: TGTGCCAGCAGCCAAGTGCTGGGACTAGCAGGAGGTGAGCAGTTCTTC.